One sample yielded the 25 T cell receptor beta chains listed below, sequenced in a study of OX40 agonist ivuxolimab in advanced cancers. Sequenced by immunoSEQ multiplex PCR; TCRdb stores in-frame clones only, minus some. This table holds about 100,000 clones, around 94% found once. This material consisted of CD4+ or CD8+ T cells sorted from blood, taken in a trial of the OX40 agonist ivuxolimab. The receptors stem from an adult with an advanced solid tumor such as melanoma, head and neck, liver or kidney cancer.

This chain links TRBV7-5 with TRBJ1-1; the table assigns TRBD1, which was not confirmed against the DNA. TRBV7-5 is deemed a pseudogene. The CDR3 extends over 17 amino acids. The CDR3 loop reads CARSSAGTGRRNTEAFF. CDR3 DNA sequence: TGTGCCAGAAGTTCAGCCGGGACAGGGAGGAGGAACACTGAAGCTTTCTTT.

The chain employs TRBV10-3 and TRBJ2-7; D is ambiguous. The germline V gene encodes CDR1 ENHRY and CDR2 SYGVKD. The CDR3 spans 12 residues. V dropped 3 bases and J dropped 4 bases, with 7 bases sitting between them. The CDR3 coding sequence is TGTGCCATCAGTGAACAAGGGTACGAGCAGTACTTC. The encoded protein is CAISEQGYEQYF.

V and J are TRBV29-1 and TRBJ2-1, with TRBD2 identical over 10 bases. Trimming took 7 bases from V and 2 from J; bases not matched to a gene: 14. Germline assignment: CDR1 SQVTM and CDR2 ANQGSEA. The CDR3 is 17 amino acids. As DNA, the CDR3 is TGCAGCGCGGCGCGGACTAGCGGATTCCTAACCTACAATGAGCAGTTCTTC. This encodes CSAARTSGFLTYNEQFF.

V usage is TRBV7-6 and J usage is TRBJ2-1, with D tentatively TRBD2 (7 bases). The CDR3 runs 15 residues. V shed 3 bases and J shed 1 base, with 10 bases lying between them. The germline V gene has CDR1 SGHVS and CDR2 FNYEAQ. The CDR3 DNA is TGTGCCAGCAGCTTCGCGGGGGCTTCCTACAATGAGCAGTTCTTC. Amino acids: CASSFAGASYNEQFF.

The chain has TRBV12-5 and TRBJ2-2, with a tentative D call TRBD2 (5 bases). Trimming left V 0 bases short and J 6 bases short, with 8 bases between. Germline-derived CDR1 and CDR2 are LGHNT and FRNRAP. The CDR3 is 14 amino acids. Here the CDR3 DNA reads TGTGCTAGTGGTTTGGTCCTAGCCTCCGGGGAGCTGTTTTTT. The encoded protein is CASGLVLASGELFF.

This chain connects TRBV7-4 to TRBJ1-6; D uncertain. Germline CDR1 is SGHVT and CDR2 is SQSDAQ. The ends were cut back, 7 bases at V and 8 bases at J, with 15 bases in the middle. The CDR3 runs 14 residues. The CDR3 here is CASTPRTWDSPLHF. In DNA form, the CDR3 reads TGTGCCAGCACCCCACGGACCTGGGATTCACCCCTCCACTTT.

The V call is TRBV4-3, the J call TRBJ2-5; D may be TRBD1 (6 bases). Germline CDR1 is LGHNA and CDR2 is YSLEER. Trimming removed 4 bases at V and 7 bases at J, with 16 bases between. The CDR3 length is 14 residues. The CDR3 reads CASSPGTGMSTQYF. DNA for the CDR3: TGCGCCAGCAGCCCGGGTACAGGGATGTCGACCCAGTACTTC.

The gene calls are TRBV7-2 and TRBJ2-7, with 12 bases fitting TRBD2. J lost 5 bases, V lost 5 bases, and 16 bases had no gene match. The CDR3 has 18 residues. Germline-derived CDR1 and CDR2 are SGHTA and FQGNSA. Here the CDR3 DNA reads TGTGCCAGCAGCCGGACTAGCGGGAACTCCGCTTCGTATAACGAGCAGTACTTC. This translates into CASSRTSGNSASYNEQYF.

The CDR3 nucleotides read TGTGCCAGCAGTTACAGCCCCTCTGGGGCCAACGTCCTGACTTTC. This codes for CASSYSPSGANVLTF. V usage is TRBV6-5 and J usage is TRBJ2-6; no clear D. The CDR3 has 15 amino acids. V shed 2 bases and J shed 0 bases, with 5 bases lying between them. Germline V gene sequence: CDR1 MNHEY, CDR2 SVGAGI.

The genes are TRBV5-6 and TRBJ2-5, with a possible D match to TRBD1 (6 bases). The CDR3 extends over 14 amino acids. V lost 0 bases and J lost 1, with 7 bases in between. Germline CDR1 and CDR2: SGHDT and YYEEEE. This CDR3 reads CASSLVDSQETQYF. For the CDR3, the DNA is TGTGCCAGCAGCTTGGTGGACAGCCAAGAGACCCAGTACTTC.

The V gene is TRBV7-9, the J gene TRBJ2-3, with 15 bases aligning to TRBD2. CDR1 is SEHNR, CDR2 FQNEAQ, per germline (reference sequence). CDR3 size: 17 residues. V dropped 4 bases and J dropped 4; count of bases not matched to a gene: 6. Here the CDR3 DNA reads TGTGCCAGCAGCTGGACTAGCGGGAGGGGGAATTCAGATACGCAGTATTTT. Translated, it gives CASSWTSGRGNSDTQYF.

This chain connects TRBV7-2 to TRBJ1-2, with 8 bases lining up with TRBD1. Trimming cost V 4 bases and J 7 bases; bases outside gene matches: 14. In germline, CDR1 is SGHTA, CDR2 FQGNSA. The length of the CDR3 is 16 residues. CDR3: CASSSHQPGQAAGYTF. In DNA form, the CDR3 reads TGTGCCAGCAGCTCACACCAACCGGGACAGGCAGCTGGCTACACCTTC. Full variable domain (remainder filled in from reference TRBV7-2 and TRBJ1-2): GAGVSQSPSNKVTEKGKDVELRCDPISGHTALYWYRQSLGQGLEFLIYFQGNSAPDKSGLPSDRFSAERTGGSVSTLTIQRTQQEDSAVYLCASSSHQPGQAAGYTFGSGTRLTVV.

The V and J genes are TRBV28 and TRBJ2-1; 7 bases agree with TRBD2. Per the germline V gene, CDR1 is MDHEN and CDR2 is SYDVKM. With 2 bases clipped from V and 2 bases from J, the junction kept 3 bases outside the gene matches. The CDR3 is 15 residues long. CDR3 protein: CASSLAGAPYNEQFF. DNA for the CDR3: TGTGCCAGCAGTTTAGCGGGAGCACCCTACAATGAGCAGTTCTTC.

CDR3: CASTRTRGEKLFF. In DNA, the CDR3 is TGTGCCAGCACCAGGACGCGGGGTGAAAAACTGTTTTTT. The V call is TRBV6-5, the J call TRBJ1-4; D gene ambiguous. V was shortened by 7 bases and J by 7 bases, with 13 bases between the two germline ends. The V gene's germline CDR1 is MNHEY and CDR2 SVGAGI. The CDR3 has 13 amino acids.

A word on this clone: The sample holds other DNA sequences that translate to the same CDR3. J is TRBJ1-1 and V is TRBV29-1; no definite D call. The CDR3 extends over 13 amino acids. Germline V gives CDR1 SQVTM, CDR2 ANQGSEA. V was clipped by 2 bases and J by 1 base, with 8 bases between them. Here the CDR3 reads CSVESQANTEAFF. In DNA form, the CDR3 reads TGCAGCGTTGAAAGCCAAGCGAACACTGAAGCTTTCTTT.

CDR3 loop: CASSFGANYGYTF. As DNA, the CDR3 is TGTGCCAGCAGTTTCGGAGCTAACTATGGCTACACCTTC. The chain couples TRBV28 to TRBJ1-2; D gene uncertain. This CDR3 contains 13 residues. Germline CDR1 MDHEN, CDR2 SYDVKM. V gave up 3 bases and J gave up 0 bases, with 5 bases separating them.

V gene TRBV6-6 combines with J gene TRBJ1-2, with 9 nucleotides matching TRBD1. The germline CDR1 and CDR2 sequences are MNHNY and SVGAGI (reference sequence). V was clipped by 6 bases and J by 6 bases; unmatched bases: 8. This CDR3 comprises 14 residues. CDR3 sequence: CASRQPGQGDGYTF. CDR3 nucleotides: TGTGCCAGCAGACAACCGGGACAGGGTGATGGCTACACCTTC.

The chain uses TRBV27 and TRBJ2-5; possibly TRBD2 for D (6 bases). The CDR3 runs to 15 residues. Per the germline V gene, CDR1 is MNHEY and CDR2 is SMNVEV (reference sequence). The germline V and J ends were trimmed by 5 bases and 5 bases, with 18 bases remaining between them. The CDR3: CASSPGLVQGETQYF. CDR3 sequence (DNA): TGTGCCAGCAGTCCGGGACTTGTCCAAGGGGAGACCCAGTACTTC.

This chain links TRBV7-2 with TRBJ1-1; a weak D match, TRBD1 (6 bases). Trimming removed 7 bases from V and 6 bases from J, with 12 bases in between. Germline V CDR1 and CDR2: SGHTA, FQGNSA. The CDR3 is made up of 12 amino acids. The CDR3 sequence is CASKLRGAEAFF. CDR3 sequence (DNA): TGTGCCAGCAAACTCAGGGGCGCTGAAGCTTTCTTT. The variable domain in full, completed from reference TRBV7-2 and TRBJ1-1, reads GAGVSQSPSNKVTEKGKDVELRCDPISGHTALYWYRQSLGQGLEFLIYFQGNSAPDKSGLPSDRFSAERTGGSVSTLTIQRTQQEDSAVYLCASKLRGAEAFFGQGTRLTVV.

The count of this clone is one. The chain joins TRBV25-1 to TRBJ2-2; 9 bases are shared with TRBD1. Germline CDR1 is MGHDK and CDR2 is SYGVNS. The CDR3 extends over 12 amino acids. Trimming took 8 bases from V and 6 from J; bases not matched to a gene: 1. CDR3 nucleotides: TGTGCCAGCGGACAGGGGTCCGGGGAGCTGTTTTTT. Protein product: CASGQGSGELFF.

The chain has TRBV5-1 and TRBJ2-5, with TRBD1 identical over 12 bases. This CDR3 contains 15 residues. Trimming took 2 bases from V and 5 from J; bases not matched to a gene: 4. In germline, CDR1 is SGHRS, CDR2 YFSETQ. The CDR3 DNA sequence: TGCGCCAGCAGCTTTCCGGGACAGGGGGCTGAGACCCAGTACTTC. Amino acid sequence: CASSFPGQGAETQYF.

In its sample, this clone was seen once. The rearrangement uses TRBV27 and TRBJ1-2; possible D gene TRBD1, 5 bases. Germline V lookup: CDR1 MNHEY, CDR2 SMNVEV (reference sequence). With 2 bases removed from V and 2 bases from J, the gap between germline ends came to 18 bases. The CDR3 contains 17 residues. For the CDR3, the DNA is TGTGCCAGCAGTTTACGGGGCCTTACCCATTCGAACTATGGCTACACCTTC. It translates to CASSLRGLTHSNYGYTF.

The chain carries TRBV18 and TRBJ1-1; D is uncertain. Trimming removed 4 bases at V and 3 bases at J, with 9 bases between. Germline CDR1 reads KGHSH; CDR2 reads LQKENI. The CDR3 has 13 residues. Here the CDR3 reads CASSRTDDTEAFF. CDR3 bases: TGTGCCAGCTCACGGACGGATGACACTGAAGCTTTCTTT. The full variable domain, its missing parts supplied by reference TRBV18 and TRBJ1-1, is NAGVMQNPRHLVRRRGQEARLRCSPMKGHSHVYWYRQLPEEGLKFMVYLQKENIIDESGMPKERFSAEFPKEGPSILRIQQVVRGDSAAYFCASSRTDDTEAFFGQGTRLTVV.

The V call is TRBV5-1, the J call TRBJ2-2; 7 bases match TRBD2. Germline assignment: CDR1 SGHRS and CDR2 YFSETQ. V was clipped by 5 bases and J by 2 bases; unmatched bases: 6. The CDR3 runs to 15 residues. CDR3 nucleotide sequence: TGCGCCAGCAGTTGGCTAGCGGTTAACACCGGGGAGCTGTTTTTT. It specifies CASSWLAVNTGELFF.

The chain combines TRBV28 with TRBJ2-7, with D perhaps assigned TRBD1 or TRBD2 (5 bases each). CDR1 and CDR2 (germline): MDHEN, SYDVKM. The V end lost 7 bases, the J end lost 4 bases, and 26 bases lay between the germline ends. The CDR3 runs 17 residues. The CDR3 loop reads CASTATRGEEGRYEQYF. CDR3 in DNA: TGTGCCAGCACCGCAACACGAGGGGAAGAAGGTCGGTACGAGCAGTACTTC.